These 15 T cell receptor beta chains were all obtained from the same sample, sequenced in a study of T cells expressing NK-cell markers. TCRdb processed the 5' RACE reads again and assigns one entry to each CDR3 protein, with no DNA. The specimen's table records about 150,000 distinct CDR3 sequences. The sequenced material came from blood T cells: a sorted CD56 or NKG2C T cell subset, CD4+ or CD8+ T cells, or bulk PBMC T cells (not recorded which). The receptor source for this set is a woman between 50 and 59 years old in good health.

The chain is built from TRBV11-2 and TRBJ2-2; no DNA is available, so the TRBD1 call from TCRdb remains unchecked. CDR3 length: 16 residues. Germline lookup yields CDR1 SGHAT and CDR2 FQNNGV. The CDR3 reads CASSLLWTGDTGELFF. Combining the CDR3 with reference TRBV11-2 and TRBJ2-2 gives the whole variable domain EAGVAQSPRYKIIEKRQSVAFWCNPISGHATLYWYQQILGQGPKLLIQFQNNGVVDDSQLPKDRFSAERLKGVDSTLKIQPAKLEDSAVYLCASSLLWTGDTGELFFGEGSRLTVL.

This sequence joins TRBV28 and TRBJ2-3; as DNA is missing, the TRBD1 call by TCRdb cannot be tested. The CDR3 is made up of 13 amino acids. Germline V gives CDR1 MDHEN, CDR2 SYDVKM. This CDR3 reads CASSLFPGNTQYF.

The J gene is TRBJ2-3, the V gene TRBV2; the TCRdb D gene call, TRBD1, has no DNA to confirm it. This CDR3 comprises 14 residues. The germline V gene encodes CDR1 SNHLY and CDR2 FYNNEI. The CDR3 region is CASSAAGRADTQYF. The full variable domain, its missing parts supplied by reference TRBV2 and TRBJ2-3, is EPEVTQTPSHQVTQMGQEVILRCVPISNHLYFYWYRQILGQKVEFLVSFYNNEISEKSEIFDDQFSVERPDGSNFTLKIRSTKLEDSAMYFCASSAAGRADTQYFGPGTRLTVL.

The chain has TRBV4-1 and TRBJ2-7; there is no DNA to check the TCRdb D call of TRBD2. The CDR3 totals 15 residues. From germline, CDR1 is MGHRA and CDR2 YSYEKL. CDR3: CASSPTSGSRHEQYF.

The chain combines TRBV6-2 or TRBV6-3 with TRBJ1-1. CDR1 and CDR2 (germline): MNHEY, SVGEGT. The CDR3 loop spans 15 amino acids. CDR3 loop: CASDDGPTLNTEAFF.

This sequence joins TRBV7-2 and TRBJ2-5; no DNA is available, so the TRBD1 call from TCRdb remains unchecked. Germline assignment: CDR1 SGHTA and CDR2 FQGNSA. The CDR3 spans 15 residues. The CDR3 spells CASSFGTAKRGTQYF.

The chain recombines TRBV6-1 with TRBJ1-1; the D call from TCRdb, TRBD1, cannot be confirmed without DNA. The V gene's germline CDR1 is MNHNS and CDR2 SASEGT. The CDR3 runs 13 residues. CDR3 residues: CASRGHSNTEAFF.

CDR3 sequence reads: CASSFIGQAEAFF. The chain is built from TRBV12-3 or TRBV12-4 and TRBJ1-1. The CDR3 has 13 residues.

This chain joins TRBV2 and TRBJ2-3. Per germline, CDR1 SNHLY and CDR2 FYNNEI. CDR3 size: 16 residues. The chain's CDR3 is CASSEGLTSSTDTQYF.

The V and J genes are TRBV7-8 and TRBJ2-7; TCRdb lists TRBD2, though no DNA is available to test this call. Germline lookup yields CDR1 SGHVS and CDR2 FQNEAQ. The CDR3 loop spans 15 amino acids. The CDR3: CASSLGGSYSYEQYF.

J is TRBJ1-5 and V is TRBV20-1. Per the germline V gene, CDR1 is DFQATT and CDR2 is SNEGSKA (reference sequence). The CDR3 spans 14 residues. Here the CDR3 reads CSARDKGPSQPQHF.

The rearrangement links TRBV12-3 or TRBV12-4 to TRBJ1-4; there is no DNA to check the TCRdb D call of TRBD1. The CDR3 extends over 15 amino acids. The CDR3 reads CASSTRDRGDEKLFF.

The J gene is TRBJ2-3, the V gene TRBV6-6; TCRdb gives TRBD2 as the D gene, but with no DNA this cannot be confirmed. In germline, CDR1 is MNHNY, CDR2 SVGAGI (reference sequence). CDR3 length: 15 amino acids. CDR3 in amino acids: CASSLAGGTGDTQYF.

The V and J genes are TRBV5-4 and TRBJ2-6. The CDR3 sequence is 15 residues long. CDR1 and CDR2 from the germline V gene are SGHNT and YYREEE (reference sequence). CDR3: CASSFGPSGANVLTF.

The chain links TRBV5-6 to TRBJ2-1. CDR3 length: 13 residues. The germline V gene has CDR1 SGHDT and CDR2 YYEEEE. CDR3 amino acids: CASTYAWSSEQFF.